The clone carrying this T cell receptor beta chain was picked up many times. Its matching antigen is unknown. Arm-PCR of CDR3 regions with iRepertoire HTBI primers generated TCR beta libraries. TCRdb reprocessed the multiplex PCR reads via MiXCR and lists one record per CDR3 protein. This table holds over 400,000 distinct CDR3 sequences, about 14% found once. This sample is drawn from a study of regulatory T cells in long-lasting Graves disease. Findings and limits, study-wide: TCR diversity was lower in persistent Graves' patients than in newly diagnosed ones. Among samples with persistent disease, TRBV28, TRBJ1-2 and TRBJ2-5 were favored.

CDR1 LGHDT and CDR2 YNNKEL come from the germline V gene (reference sequence). V was shortened by 3 bases and J by 3 bases, with 14 bases between the two germline ends. This CDR3 comprises 15 residues. Described time point: newly diagnosed GD, antithyroid drugs for less than 3 months. Scientists built the TCR library using RNA that was extracted from PBMCs. The sample was also linked to a second study, of T cells in Graves' hyperthyroidism and ophthalmopathy.

The chain is built from TRBV3-1 and TRBJ1-1; tentatively, D is TRBD1 (5 bases). The specimen comprised peripheral blood mononuclear cells (PBMCs), sampled at new diagnosis, from a patient treated with antithyroid drugs. This TCR came from a woman in her 50s with Graves disease. In DNA form, the CDR3 reads TGTGCCAGCAGCCATTGGGGCAACCAAGACACTGAAGCTTTCTTT. It translates to CASSHWGNQDTEAFF.